This passage covers 11 T cell receptor beta chains from one sample sequenced in a study of blood T cells in healthy people across ages. It was with a sample-barcoded 5' primer and a J-beta primer mix that a second PCR of roughly 7 to 11 cycles was run. TCRdb re-analysed the 5' RACE reads in MiXCR, keeping a single row per CDR3 protein. The sample holds 800,000 or so distinct CDR3 sequences; 20% to 25% are singletons and the top ten take around 3.6%. These data were likewise used in another study, on T cells of mothers and their children.

The sequencing sample was made of blood. These TCRs come from a boy between 10 and 17 years old in good health.

This clonotype was seen a handful of times. The chain employs TRBV7-3 and TRBJ2-2, with TRBD1 identical over 10 bases. The length of the CDR3 is 16 residues. CDR1 and CDR2 (germline): SGHTA, FQGTGA. V lost 5 bases to trimming and J lost 3 bases; unmatched junction nucleotides: 6. CDR3 nucleotides: TGTGCCAGCAGCCCTAAGGGGACAGGGGACACCGGGGAGCTGTTTTTT. Residues: CASSPKGTGDTGELFF.

This clonotype was seen more than once but under ten times. The gene calls are TRBV4-3 and TRBJ2-1; no clear D gene. The CDR3 loop spans 15 amino acids. Trimming stripped 2 bases from V and 7 bases from J, with 15 bases between. Per germline, CDR1 LGHNA and CDR2 YSLEER. The CDR3 here is CASSQYRTGTNEQFF. The CDR3, as DNA: TGCGCCAGCAGCCAATACCGGACGGGTACTAATGAGCAGTTCTTC.

This clonotype has at least ten counts. V and J are TRBV28 and TRBJ2-7, with 9 bases fitting TRBD2. This CDR3 contains 14 residues. The J segment lost 7 bases and the V segment lost 2 bases, leaving 6 bases of the junction unmatched. Germline V gene lookup returns CDR1 MDHEN and CDR2 SYDVKM. This CDR3 is CASSLAGGPEEQYF. In DNA form, the CDR3 reads TGTGCCAGCAGTTTAGCGGGAGGGCCCGAAGAGCAGTACTTC.

The rearrangement joins TRBV2 to TRBJ1-6; D is uncertain. Germline V lookup: CDR1 SNHLY, CDR2 FYNNEI. CDR3 length equals 10 residues. Trimming took off 9 bases at V and 10 bases at J, with 7 bases between the two ends. This chain's CDR3 is CASGASPLHF. The CDR3 region has the DNA TGTGCCAGTGGAGCCTCACCCCTCCACTTT.

The V call is TRBV7-3, the J call TRBJ2-5; 9 bases agree with TRBD2. The DNA matches TRBJ2-1 better at its end, which makes the J call doubtful. This CDR3 has 16 amino acids. Germline CDR1 SGHTA, CDR2 FQGTGA. The CDR3, as DNA: TGTGCCAGCAGCTTAAGCTACACGGGACTAGCTATTGAGCAGTTCTTC. Encoded protein: CASSLSYTGLAIEQFF.

The chain has TRBV7-2 and TRBJ1-5, with TRBD1 as a possible D gene (5 bases). Between the trimmed V and J ends, which lost 1 base and 5 bases, there was a span of 12 bases. The CDR3 has 15 amino acids. In germline, CDR1 is SGHTA, CDR2 FQGNSA. The CDR3 nucleotides are TGTGCCAGCAGCTTAGAGGTTACAGGCCATCAGCCCCAGCATTTT. It yields the protein CASSLEVTGHQPQHF.

This chain links TRBV30 with TRBJ2-1; no firm D call. The DNA matches TRBJ2-5 better at its end, which makes the J call doubtful. Germline V gene sequence: CDR1 GTSNPN, CDR2 SVGIG (reference sequence). The CDR3 is 12 amino acids. CDR3 amino acids: CAWSPPWETQYF. CDR3 coding DNA: TGTGCCTGGAGCCCCCCGTGGGAAACCCAGTACTTC.

With respect to this clonotype: A read error is possible here, since a much larger clone lies one base away. This chain joins TRBV28 and TRBJ2-7; TRBD1 is a possible D gene (5 bases). The germline gives CDR1 MDHEN, CDR2 SYDVKM. The V end lost 4 bases, the J end lost 6 bases, and 19 bases lay between the germline ends. The CDR3 contains 15 residues. As DNA, the CDR3 is TGTGCCAGCAGTTCGCCAACTCAGGGCCCCTGCGAGCAGTACTTC. This translates into CASSSPTQGPCEQYF.

Only a few counts were recorded for this clonotype. This may be a read error: a much more frequent sequence differs by one nucleotide. The chain employs TRBV14 and TRBJ2-7; a possible D gene is TRBD2 (6 bases). The CDR3 totals 14 residues. Per the germline V gene, CDR1 is SGHDN and CDR2 is FVKESK. The CDR3 DNA reads TGTGCCAGCAGCCAAGGTCGGGGGTCCTACGGGCAGTACTTC. It yields the protein CASSQGRGSYGQYF.

As for this clonotype: One junction end disagrees with the germline gene, perhaps due to a read error. The J gene is TRBJ2-1, the V gene TRBV18; 9 nucleotides agree with TRBD2. The CDR3 is 17 residues long. Per germline, CDR1 KGHSH and CDR2 LQKENI. This CDR3 reads CASSPLAGESSYSEQFF. For the CDR3, the DNA is TGTGCCAGCTCACCACTAGCGGGAGAGAGCTCCTACAGTGAGCAGTTCTTC. The variable domain in full, with the rest retrieved from reference TRBV18 and TRBJ2-1, is NAGVMQNPRHLVRRRGQEARLRCSPMKGHSHVYWYRQLPEEGLKFMVYLQKENIIDESGMPKERFSAEFPKEGPSILRIQQVVRGDSAAYFCASSPLAGESSYSEQFFGPGTRLTVL.

The chain carries TRBV27 and TRBJ2-5; the match to TRBD1 covers 10 bases. The assigned J gene may be wrong: the sequence end matches TRBJ2-7 better. This CDR3 is 15 amino acids long. CDR1 and CDR2 (germline): MNHEY, SMNVEV (reference sequence). The CDR3 bases are TGTGCCAGCAGTGTAGTTGGCGGGACAGGGGCCGAGCAGTACTTC. This gives the protein CASSVVGGTGAEQYF.